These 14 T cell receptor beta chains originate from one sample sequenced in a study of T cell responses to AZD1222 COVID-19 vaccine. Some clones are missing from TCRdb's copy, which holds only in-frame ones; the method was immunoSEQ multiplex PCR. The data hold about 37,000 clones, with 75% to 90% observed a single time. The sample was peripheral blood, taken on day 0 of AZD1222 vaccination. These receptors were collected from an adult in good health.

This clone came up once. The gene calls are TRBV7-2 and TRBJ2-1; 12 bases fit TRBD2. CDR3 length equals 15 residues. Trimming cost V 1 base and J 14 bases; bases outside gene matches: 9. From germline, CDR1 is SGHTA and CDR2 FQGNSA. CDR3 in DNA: TGTGCCAGCAGCTTAGGGACTAGCGGGGCCCCAAACAAGTTCTTC. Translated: CASSLGTSGAPNKFF.

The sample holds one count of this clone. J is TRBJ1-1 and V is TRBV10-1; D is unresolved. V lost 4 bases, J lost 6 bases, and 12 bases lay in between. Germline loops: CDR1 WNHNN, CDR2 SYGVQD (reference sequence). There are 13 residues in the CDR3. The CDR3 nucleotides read TGCGCCAGCAGTGCATCGTACGGAGCTGAAGCTTTCTTT. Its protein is CASSASYGAEAFF.

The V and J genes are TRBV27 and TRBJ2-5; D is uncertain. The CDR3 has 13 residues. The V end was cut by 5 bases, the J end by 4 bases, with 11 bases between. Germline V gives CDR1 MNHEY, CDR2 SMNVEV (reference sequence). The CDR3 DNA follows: TGTGCCAGCAGTAGGGTAATAGGAGAGACCCAGTACTTC. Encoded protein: CASSRVIGETQYF.

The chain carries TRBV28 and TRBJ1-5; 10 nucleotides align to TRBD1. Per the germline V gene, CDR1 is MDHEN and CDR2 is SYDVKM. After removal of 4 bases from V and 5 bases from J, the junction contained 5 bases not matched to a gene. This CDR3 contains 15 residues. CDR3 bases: TGTGCCAGCAGTTCTGGGACAGGGGACTATCAGCCCCAGCATTTT. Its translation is CASSSGTGDYQPQHF.

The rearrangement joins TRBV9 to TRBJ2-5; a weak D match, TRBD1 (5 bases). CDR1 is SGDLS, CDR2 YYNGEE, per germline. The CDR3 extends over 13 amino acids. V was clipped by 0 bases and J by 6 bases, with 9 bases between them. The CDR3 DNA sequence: TGTGCCAGCAGCGTAGGCAGGGAAAAGACCCAGTACTTC. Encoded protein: CASSVGREKTQYF.

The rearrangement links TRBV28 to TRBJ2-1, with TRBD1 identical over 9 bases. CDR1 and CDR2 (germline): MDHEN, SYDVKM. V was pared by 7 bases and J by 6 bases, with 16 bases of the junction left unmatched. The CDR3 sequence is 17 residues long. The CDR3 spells CASTPIAGQGSGNEQFF. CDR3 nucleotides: TGTGCCAGCACTCCTATTGCCGGACAGGGGTCTGGCAATGAGCAGTTCTTC.

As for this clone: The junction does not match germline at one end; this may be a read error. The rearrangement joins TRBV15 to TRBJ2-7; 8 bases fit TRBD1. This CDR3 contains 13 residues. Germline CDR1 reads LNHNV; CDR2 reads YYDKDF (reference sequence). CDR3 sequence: CATSSGTGLQSDF. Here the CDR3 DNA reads TGTGCCACCAGCAGTGGGACAGGACTCCAATCAGACTTC.

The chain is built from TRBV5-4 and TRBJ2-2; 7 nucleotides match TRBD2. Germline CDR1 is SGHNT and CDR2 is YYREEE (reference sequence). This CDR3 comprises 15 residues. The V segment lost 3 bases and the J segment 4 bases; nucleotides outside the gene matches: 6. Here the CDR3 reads CASSSISSGTGELFF. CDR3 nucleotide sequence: TGTGCCAGCAGCTCAATCTCTAGCGGCACCGGGGAGCTGTTTTTT.

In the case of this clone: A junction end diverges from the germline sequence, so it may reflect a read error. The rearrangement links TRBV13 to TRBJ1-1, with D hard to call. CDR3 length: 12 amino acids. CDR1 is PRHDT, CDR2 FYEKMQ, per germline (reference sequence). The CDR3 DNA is TGTGCCAGCAGCTTAAGGAACTCTGAAGCTTTCTTT. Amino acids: CASSLRNSEAFF.

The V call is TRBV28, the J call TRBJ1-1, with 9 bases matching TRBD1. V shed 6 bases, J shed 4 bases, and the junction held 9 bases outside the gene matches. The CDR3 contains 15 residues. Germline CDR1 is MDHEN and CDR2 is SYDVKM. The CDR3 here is CASSPHRGQSTEAFF. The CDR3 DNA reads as TGTGCCAGCAGCCCACACAGGGGGCAGAGCACTGAAGCTTTCTTT.

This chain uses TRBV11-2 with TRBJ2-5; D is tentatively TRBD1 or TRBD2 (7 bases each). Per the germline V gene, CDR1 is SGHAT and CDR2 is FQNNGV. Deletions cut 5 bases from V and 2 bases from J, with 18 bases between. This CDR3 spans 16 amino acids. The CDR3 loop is CASSPGGLGGQETQYF. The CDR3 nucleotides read TGTGCCAGCAGCCCAGGGGGGCTGGGAGGGCAAGAGACCCAGTACTTC.

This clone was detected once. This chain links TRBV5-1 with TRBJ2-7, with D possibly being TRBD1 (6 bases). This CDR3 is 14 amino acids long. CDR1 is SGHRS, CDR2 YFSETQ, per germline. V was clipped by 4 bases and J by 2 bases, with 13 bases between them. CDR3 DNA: TGCGCCAGCAGCCCCACAGGGTCCCCCTACGAGCAGTACTTC. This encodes CASSPTGSPYEQYF.

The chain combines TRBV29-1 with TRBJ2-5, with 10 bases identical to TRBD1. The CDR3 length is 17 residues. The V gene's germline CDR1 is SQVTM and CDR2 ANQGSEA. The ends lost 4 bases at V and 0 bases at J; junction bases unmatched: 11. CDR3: CSVGRDRGSNYQETQYF. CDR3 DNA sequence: TGCAGCGTTGGACGGGACAGGGGATCGAATTACCAAGAGACCCAGTACTTC.

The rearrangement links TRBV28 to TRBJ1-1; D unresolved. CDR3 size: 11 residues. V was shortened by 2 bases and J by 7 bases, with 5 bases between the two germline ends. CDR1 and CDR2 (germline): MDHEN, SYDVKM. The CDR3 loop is CASSLTGEAFF. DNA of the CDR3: TGTGCCAGCAGTTTAACTGGTGAAGCTTTCTTT.